This record covers a single TCR beta chain. These data are taken from a study of glioma-infiltrating T cells after dendritic cell vaccination. Study in general: Dendritic cell vaccination trial patients had either newly diagnosed or recurrent glioblastoma.

Sequencing was performed with immunoSEQ multiplex PCR; in TCRdb, only in-frame clones are kept and a portion is missing. This table holds approximately 100,000 clones, about 80% found once. Germline V gene sequence: CDR1 LGHNA, CDR2 YNFKEQ. Losses at the gene ends were 0 bases for V and 6 bases for J; bases not matched to a gene: 3. CDR3 size: 15 residues. The sequence derives from a human donor with glioblastoma. The sample here was blood, taken before dendritic cell vaccination. The J gene is TRBJ1-3, the V gene TRBV4-2; 9 bases are a match to TRBD1. CDR3 DNA sequence: TGTGCCAGCAGCCAAGAGGGGACAGGGCCAAACACCATATATTTT. The encoded protein is CASSQEGTGPNTIYF.